A single sample is the source of the 21 T cell receptor beta chains below, sequenced in a study of shared clonotypes between healthy human individuals. TCRdb's table, derived via immunoSEQ multiplex PCR, lists solely in-frame clones and lacks some. The data show a few hundred thousand clones, 70% to 80% seen once. The sample comprised PBMCs. These receptors were taken from a woman aged 40 to 50 in good health. Some clones in this sample may be carry-over from other donors' samples.

This clone appeared a few times. V usage is TRBV28 and J usage is TRBJ2-5; D may correspond to TRBD1 or TRBD2 (6 bases each). Trimming shortened V by 5 bases and J by 5 bases, and 18 bases separated the two germline ends. This CDR3 region has 15 residues. The germline V gene encodes CDR1 MDHEN and CDR2 SYDVKM. The CDR3 spells CASSRRGVNAETQYF. The CDR3 DNA follows: TGTGCCAGCAGTCGAAGGGGGGTAAACGCGGAGACCCAGTACTTC. Full variable domain (rest looked up from reference TRBV28 and TRBJ2-5): DVKVTQSSRYLVKRTGEKVFLECVQDMDHENMFWYRQDPGLGLRLIYFSYDVKMKEKGDIPEGYSVSREKKERFSLILESASTNQTSMYLCASSRRGVNAETQYFGPGTRLLVL.

The V call is TRBV15, the J call TRBJ1-1, with D perhaps TRBD1 (6 bases). Per the germline V gene, CDR1 is LNHNV and CDR2 is YYDKDF (reference sequence). The V and J ends lost 3 bases and 0 bases respectively, with 14 bases between them. The CDR3 sequence is 16 residues long. The CDR3 DNA is TGTGCCACCAGCAGGGAAATTACAGGGTTGAACACTGAAGCTTTCTTT. Its protein product is CATSREITGLNTEAFF.

The rearrangement joins TRBV28 to TRBJ2-1; 9 nucleotides align to TRBD2. Germline assignment: CDR1 MDHEN and CDR2 SYDVKM. V gave up 3 bases and J gave up 1 base; unmatched junction bases: 4. This CDR3 region has 16 residues. The CDR3 spells CASSLGGRVSYNEQFF. As DNA, the CDR3 is TGTGCCAGCAGTTTGGGCGGGAGGGTTTCCTACAATGAGCAGTTCTTC. The full variable domain, in which reference TRBV28 and TRBJ2-1 provide the parts outside the CDR3, is DVKVTQSSRYLVKRTGEKVFLECVQDMDHENMFWYRQDPGLGLRLIYFSYDVKMKEKGDIPEGYSVSREKKERFSLILESASTNQTSMYLCASSLGGRVSYNEQFFGPGTRLTVL.

V and J are TRBV29-1 and TRBJ2-2, with 7 nucleotides matching TRBD1. Germline-derived CDR1 and CDR2 are SQVTM and ANQGSEA. The CDR3 covers 13 residues. V lost 6 bases and J lost 6; bases outside the gene matches: 7. CDR3 nucleotide sequence: TGCAGCGTGGGGACAGTCATCCCCGGGGAGCTGTTTTTT. This codes for CSVGTVIPGELFF.

In its sample, this clone was seen a few times. The J gene is TRBJ2-1, the V gene TRBV11-2; no reliable D call. The CDR3 sequence is 13 residues long. V gave up 0 bases and J gave up 7 bases, with 7 bases separating them. Germline V lookup: CDR1 SGHAT, CDR2 FQNNGV. The DNA of the CDR3 is TGTGCCAGCAGCTTAGAAAGGGTTAATGAGCAGTTCTTC. Translated, it gives CASSLERVNEQFF.

J is TRBJ1-1 and V is TRBV28, with no clear D. From germline, CDR1 is MDHEN and CDR2 SYDVKM. The V gene lost 1 base and the J gene lost 4 bases, with 4 bases spanning the gap. The CDR3 contains 12 residues. The CDR3 region has the DNA TGTGCCAGCAGTTTATCCAGCACTGAAGCTTTCTTT. Its protein product is CASSLSSTEAFF.

The chain recombines TRBV6-1 with TRBJ2-3; perhaps TRBD2 as D (6 bases). Trimming left V 0 bases short and J 4 bases short, with 14 bases between. The germline V gene has CDR1 MNHNS and CDR2 SASEGT. The CDR3 spans 16 residues. The CDR3 loop is CASSEAGGGSPDTQYF. Here the CDR3 DNA reads TGTGCCAGCAGTGAAGCGGGGGGTGGGAGCCCAGATACGCAGTATTTT.

This chain joins TRBV19 and TRBJ1-1, with unresolved D. Germline CDR1 is LNHDA and CDR2 is SQIVND (reference sequence). CDR3 length equals 13 residues. V lost 3 bases, J lost 11 bases, and 16 bases lay in between. For the CDR3, the DNA is TGTGCCAGTAGTATGGGAGGGCCCCTCGGGGCTTTCTTT. Protein product: CASSMGGPLGAFF.

The rearrangement uses TRBV9 and TRBJ2-1, with D perhaps matching TRBD2 (6 bases). V shed 4 bases and J shed 2 bases, with 13 bases lying between them. The CDR3 length is 15 residues. Germline V lookup: CDR1 SGDLS, CDR2 YYNGEE. CDR3: CASSKSGDTYNEQFF. The CDR3 DNA reads TGTGCCAGCAGCAAATCGGGAGACACCTACAATGAGCAGTTCTTC.

The V gene is TRBV15, the J gene TRBJ1-5; D is unclear. V dropped 1 base and J dropped 4 bases, with 8 bases sitting between them. The CDR3 is made up of 14 amino acids. In germline, CDR1 is LNHNV, CDR2 YYDKDF (reference sequence). The CDR3 coding sequence is TGTGCCACCAGCAGAGCCCCGGAGAATCAGCCCCAGCATTTT. Protein sequence: CATSRAPENQPQHF. The variable domain in full, completed from reference TRBV15 and TRBJ1-5, reads DAMVIQNPRYQVTQFGKPVTLSCSQTLNHNVMYWYQQKSSQAPKLLFHYYDKDFNNEADTPDNFQSRRPNTSFCFLDIRSPGLGDTAMYLCATSRAPENQPQHFGDGTRLSIL.

The chain uses TRBV9 and TRBJ1-5, with D hard to call. V was clipped by 4 bases and J by 4 bases, with 12 bases between them. The CDR3 contains 14 residues. The germline gives CDR1 SGDLS, CDR2 YYNGEE. CDR3 region: CASSPLGGNQPQHF. CDR3 nucleotides: TGTGCCAGCAGCCCCCTTGGCGGAAATCAGCCCCAGCATTTT.

J is TRBJ1-2 and V is TRBV11-2, with D unresolved. V was trimmed by 1 base and J by 3 bases, leaving 6 bases between them. This CDR3 is built from 13 residues. Per germline, CDR1 SGHAT and CDR2 FQNNGV. The CDR3 spells CASSLGADYGYTF. DNA of the CDR3: TGTGCCAGCAGCTTAGGGGCCGACTATGGCTACACCTTC.

This clone has a single count. The sample has other DNA sequences that encode this CDR3 too. V is TRBV5-1 and J is TRBJ1-3, with D perhaps TRBD1 (5 bases). The germline gives CDR1 SGHRS, CDR2 YFSETQ. The ends were cut back, 4 bases at V and 0 bases at J, with 11 bases in the middle. The CDR3 is 15 residues long. The DNA of the CDR3 is TGCGCCAGCAGCCTACGGGGGGACTCTGGAAACACCATATATTTT. Residues: CASSLRGDSGNTIYF. Together with reference TRBV5-1 and TRBJ1-3, the CDR3 gives the full variable domain: KAGVTQTPRYLIKTRGQQVTLSCSPISGHRSVSWYQQTPGQGLQFLFEYFSETQRNKGNFPGRFSGRQFSNSRSEMNVSTLELGDSALYLCASSLRGDSGNTIYFGEGSWLTVV.

The genes are TRBV2 and TRBJ1-1; D is perhaps TRBD1 (6 bases). The V end lost 1 base, the J end lost 4 bases, and 13 bases lay between the germline ends. The CDR3 length is 15 residues. Germline CDR1 SNHLY, CDR2 FYNNEI. The CDR3 bases are TGTGCCAGCAGTGAAGAGGGGGTTTACGGCACTGAAGCTTTCTTT. Protein sequence: CASSEEGVYGTEAFF. The variable domain in full, with the rest retrieved from reference TRBV2 and TRBJ1-1, is EPEVTQTPSHQVTQMGQEVILRCVPISNHLYFYWYRQILGQKVEFLVSFYNNEISEKSEIFDDQFSVERPDGSNFTLKIRSTKLEDSAMYFCASSEEGVYGTEAFFGQGTRLTVV.

This chain joins TRBV6-1 and TRBJ2-6; 7 positions agree with TRBD1. This CDR3 contains 18 residues. The trim removed 4 bases at V and 0 bases at J, leaving 9 bases unmatched. CDR1 MNHNS and CDR2 SASEGT come from the germline V gene. The CDR3 reads CASSVTGTASSGANVLTF. DNA for the CDR3: TGTGCCAGCAGTGTCACCGGGACAGCGAGCTCTGGGGCCAACGTCCTGACTTTC.

The gene calls are TRBV19 and TRBJ2-7, with TRBD2 matching over 12 bases. This CDR3 region has 15 residues. Germline V gives CDR1 LNHDA, CDR2 SQIVND (reference sequence). Unmatched junction bases numbered 5, after V lost 3 bases and J lost 5 bases. The CDR3 coding sequence is TGTGCCAGTAGTATCCTAGCGGGAGGGTTCAACGAGCAGTACTTC. Translation: CASSILAGGFNEQYF.

As DNA, the CDR3 is TGTGCCAGCAGCCCCAATACAGGGGGTGCCTACACCTTC. This translates into CASSPNTGGAYTF. The chain employs TRBV7-2 and TRBJ1-2; TRBD1 aligns across 8 bases. The junction had 9 bases not matched to a gene; V was cut back by 5 bases and J by 10 bases. Germline CDR1 SGHTA, CDR2 FQGNSA. The CDR3 covers 13 residues.

J is TRBJ1-1 and V is TRBV7-9, with 12 bases fitting TRBD1. The V gene end was trimmed by 7 bases and the J gene end by 3 bases; junction bases not matched to a gene: 9. The CDR3 has 16 amino acids. Germline CDR1 SEHNR, CDR2 FQNEAQ (reference sequence). CDR3 sequence reads: CASIRDRGRGYTEAFF. CDR3 coding DNA: TGTGCCAGCATCCGGGACAGGGGGCGCGGGTACACTGAAGCTTTCTTT. The whole variable domain, remainder taken from reference TRBV7-9 and TRBJ1-1, is DTGVSQNPRHKITKRGQNVTFRCDPISEHNRLYWYRQTLGQGPEFLTYFQNEAQLEKSRLLSDRFSAERPKGSFSTLEIQRTEQGDSAMYLCASIRDRGRGYTEAFFGQGTRLTVV.

The chain joins TRBV5-1 to TRBJ1-1, with D maybe TRBD1 (5 bases). Trimming cost V 4 bases and J 0 bases, with 22 bases left between them. Germline V gene lookup returns CDR1 SGHRS and CDR2 YFSETQ. The CDR3 spans 18 residues. CDR3 sequence reads: CASSGAISQSRMNTEAFF. The DNA for the CDR3 is TGCGCCAGCAGCGGGGCGATCTCGCAGAGCCGTATGAACACTGAAGCTTTCTTT.

The chain has TRBV28 and TRBJ1-1; 8 bases are a match to TRBD1. The trim removed 5 bases at V and 5 bases at J, leaving 10 bases unmatched. This CDR3 comprises 15 residues. The germline CDR1 and CDR2 sequences are MDHEN and SYDVKM. CDR3 sequence reads: CASSIGQGEGTEAFF. Here the CDR3 DNA reads TGTGCCAGCAGTATAGGACAGGGCGAAGGAACTGAAGCTTTCTTT.

The V call is TRBV28, the J call TRBJ1-5, with 7 bases fitting TRBD1. The CDR3 loop spans 14 amino acids. V trimming: 7 bases; J trimming: 7 bases; junction bases outside the gene matches: 10. Germline-derived CDR1 and CDR2 are MDHEN and SYDVKM. CDR3 sequence: CASKGVGGWQPQHF. CDR3 nucleotide sequence: TGTGCCAGCAAAGGGGTAGGGGGCTGGCAGCCCCAGCATTTT.